This TCR beta chain was captured in a study of CD8 T cells in Susac syndrome. Findings and caveats of the study: The study's TCR sequencing and HLA analysis drew on a certain number of individuals. That number was acknowledged as relatively small.

Turning to this clonotype: Its antigen remains unidentified.

The authors negatively isolated CD8+ and CD4+ T cells and FACS-enriched TEMRA cells. With random hexamers, reverse transcription was performed on about 0.45 to 1 ug of RNA. The authors amplified TCR beta CDR3 across 54 Vbeta and 13 Jbeta using immunoSEQ multiplex PCR. Each CDR3 protein is one row after TCRdb ran MiXCR on the immunoSEQ multiplex PCR reads. The sample yields some 170,000 distinct CDR3 sequences, about 95% seen once. The CDR3 length is 14 residues. Germline values: CDR1 SGHDN, CDR2 FVKESK. The ends were cut back, 4 bases at V and 5 bases at J, with 12 bases in the middle. The V call is TRBV14, the J call TRBJ2-1, with D possibly TRBD2 on 7 matching bases. The sequence was collected from a human donor in good health. Sample: CD4+ T cells from PBMCs. CDR3 amino acids: CASSPGGADNEQFF. The CDR3, as DNA: TGTGCCAGCAGCCCTGGGGGGGCCGACAATGAGCAGTTCTTC. Based on the CDR3 plus reference TRBV14 and TRBJ2-1, the full variable domain is EAGVTQFPSHSVIEKGQTVTLRCDPISGHDNLYWYRRVMGKEIKFLLHFVKESKQDESGMPNNRFLAERTGGTYSTLKVQPAELEDSGVYFCASSPGGADNEQFFGPGTRLTVL.